Presented here are 18 T cell receptor beta chains from one specimen sequenced in a study of CD8+ T cells in alopecia areata. TCR sequencing used cDNA made by reverse transcription of extracted RNA. The data were produced by immunoSEQ multiplex PCR, yet TCRdb's version contains in-frame clones alone and is incomplete. The table includes over 250,000 clones, 60% detected once. The treatment is: oral pan-JAK inhibitor, 5-10 mg twice daily. Here the sequenced sample was CD4+ T cells sorted from blood, taken at week 52, from a patient treated with tofacitinib. These receptors were collected from a human donor with alopecia areata.

The chain combines TRBV5-1 with TRBJ2-1; the D gene is possibly TRBD2 (5 bases). The CDR3 contains 14 residues. Trimming removed 1 base from V and 7 bases from J, with 12 bases in between. Germline lookup yields CDR1 SGHRS and CDR2 YFSETQ. CDR3 sequence reads: CASSLNPGRNEQFF. As DNA, the CDR3 is TGCGCCAGCAGCTTGAACCCGGGAAGAAATGAGCAGTTCTTC.

This clone has only one observation. The genes are TRBV5-1 and TRBJ2-3; 13 bases are a match to TRBD2. The CDR3 length is 16 residues. Germline CDR1 SGHRS, CDR2 YFSETQ. V gave up 6 bases and J gave up 1 base; unmatched junction bases: 5. The CDR3 DNA sequence: TGCGCCAGCACCTCGGGGACTAGCGGGGGCACAGATACGCAGTATTTT. Its translation: CASTSGTSGGTDTQYF.

The chain has TRBV14 and TRBJ2-3; D possibly corresponds to TRBD1 (6 bases). The germline CDR1 and CDR2 sequences are SGHDN and FVKESK. This CDR3 has 15 residues. Deletions cut 4 bases from V and 4 bases from J, with 15 bases between. As DNA, the CDR3 is TGTGCCAGCAGCCTGCGCTTGAGGGGGTCAGATACGCAGTATTTT. Translating it yields CASSLRLRGSDTQYF.

The rearrangement links TRBV30 to TRBJ1-1, with D perhaps TRBD1 (5 bases). Germline assignment: CDR1 GTSNPN and CDR2 SVGIG (reference sequence). V was trimmed by 4 bases and J by 5 bases, leaving 14 bases between them. There are 13 residues in the CDR3. CDR3 DNA sequence: TGTGCCTGGAAGGGGCAGACCCTAACTGAAGCTTTCTTT. It encodes CAWKGQTLTEAFF.

About this clone itself: The junction does not match germline at one end; this may be a read error. This sequence joins TRBV2 and TRBJ2-7; no definite D call. The CDR3 length is 13 residues. CDR1 SNHLY and CDR2 FYNNEI come from the germline V gene. The CDR3 DNA follows: TGTGCTAGCAGTGAACAACTGTTCTACGAGCAGTACTTC. Translated: CASSEQLFYEQYF.

The sample holds a few counts of this clone. The chain has TRBV19 and TRBJ1-1; D call uncertain. Germline V gene sequence: CDR1 LNHDA, CDR2 SQIVND (reference sequence). This CDR3 comprises 15 residues. V lost 5 bases and J lost 1, with 14 bases in between. The CDR3 spells CASSPRERKNTEAFF. Here the CDR3 DNA reads TGTGCCAGTAGTCCAAGGGAGAGAAAGAACACTGAAGCTTTCTTT.

This clone came up a few times. The chain links TRBV29-1 to TRBJ2-7; TRBD1 aligns across 9 bases. Trimming removed 6 bases from V and 1 base from J; junction bases left unmatched: 4. Germline V CDR1 and CDR2: SQVTM, ANQGSEA. This CDR3 region has 13 residues. The CDR3 is CSVGQGPSYEQYF. DNA for the CDR3: TGCAGCGTCGGACAGGGGCCATCCTACGAGCAGTACTTC.

This chain uses TRBV27 with TRBJ1-4; D not certain. CDR3 length: 15 residues. Trimming pared 2 bases from V and 7 bases from J, leaving 14 bases between. CDR1 and CDR2 from the germline V gene are MNHEY and SMNVEV (reference sequence). CDR3 in amino acids: CASSLIITSGEKLFF. As DNA, the CDR3 is TGTGCCAGCAGTTTAATAATCACAAGTGGTGAAAAACTGTTTTTT.

The genes are TRBV30 and TRBJ2-3; D unresolved. Between the trimmed V and J ends, which lost 4 bases and 2 bases, there was a span of 10 bases. CDR3 length: 13 residues. Per the germline V gene, CDR1 is GTSNPN and CDR2 is SVGIG (reference sequence). The CDR3 DNA follows: TGTGCCTGGAAAAGGGAATTCACAGATACGCAGTATTTT. Its translation is CAWKREFTDTQYF.

The DNA of the CDR3 is TGTGCCAGCTCACCTACTAGAGACGAGCAGTACTTC. Protein sequence: CASSPTRDEQYF. The chain joins TRBV18 to TRBJ2-7; tentatively, D is TRBD2 (5 bases). The CDR3 length is 12 residues. V shed 3 bases and J shed 5 bases, with 8 bases lying between them. The germline V gene has CDR1 KGHSH and CDR2 LQKENI.

The genes are TRBV18 and TRBJ1-1, with 11 bases lining up with TRBD1. Germline trimming cut 9 bases from V and 8 bases from J; bases unmatched to any gene: 8. Germline loops: CDR1 KGHSH, CDR2 LQKENI. CDR3 size: 13 residues. CDR3 residues: CASKDRGQAEAFF. The CDR3 DNA reads TGTGCCAGTAAGGACAGGGGGCAGGCAGAAGCTTTCTTT.

In its sample, this clone was seen a few times. This chain joins TRBV13 and TRBJ2-1; TRBD2 might be the D (5 bases). This CDR3 comprises 13 residues. V was clipped by 3 bases and J by 6 bases, with 9 bases between them. CDR1 is PRHDT and CDR2 is FYEKMQ in the germline V gene (reference sequence). DNA for the CDR3: TGTGCCAGCAGCTTCCGAGGAGGCAATGAGCAGTTCTTC. Protein sequence: CASSFRGGNEQFF.

V gene TRBV7-2 combines with J gene TRBJ2-2; D may be TRBD2 (6 bases). The V end was cut by 5 bases, the J end by 1 base, with 17 bases between. This CDR3 is built from 17 residues. The germline V gene encodes CDR1 SGHTA and CDR2 FQGNSA. The CDR3 loop reads CASSPINAGQNTGELFF. The CDR3, as DNA: TGTGCCAGCAGCCCCATAAACGCGGGGCAGAACACCGGGGAGCTGTTTTTT.

Of note for this clone: This CDR3 is also generated by other DNA sequences in the sample. This chain joins TRBV29-1 and TRBJ2-5; D is uncertain. The V end was cut by 7 bases, the J end by 5 bases, with 8 bases between. The CDR3 runs to 10 residues. Germline V gene lookup returns CDR1 SQVTM and CDR2 ANQGSEA. The CDR3 protein is CSASRETQYF. In nucleotides, the CDR3 is TGCAGCGCCTCACGGGAGACCCAGTACTTC.

V is TRBV27 and J is TRBJ2-7, with TRBD1 matching over 8 bases. From germline, CDR1 is MNHEY and CDR2 SMNVEV (reference sequence). V gave up 5 bases and J gave up 3 bases; unmatched junction bases: 3. The CDR3 has 13 amino acids. CDR3: CASSRQGNYEQYF. In DNA form, the CDR3 reads TGTGCCAGCAGTCGACAGGGGAACTACGAGCAGTACTTC.

The chain carries TRBV30 and TRBJ2-1; 10 bases match TRBD2. Germline loops: CDR1 GTSNPN, CDR2 SVGIG (reference sequence). There are 14 residues in the CDR3. V was pared by 2 bases and J by 8 bases, with 6 bases of the junction left unmatched. The CDR3, as DNA: TGTGCCTGGAGTAAGCGGGGGGGTTCCGATGAGCAGTTCTTC. It yields the protein CAWSKRGGSDEQFF.

This clone was seen only once. V is TRBV5-6 and J is TRBJ2-5; D is possibly TRBD2 (6 bases). This CDR3 is built from 13 residues. The germline V gene encodes CDR1 SGHDT and CDR2 YYEEEE. V was pared by 4 bases and J by 1 base, with 8 bases between. The CDR3 DNA follows: TGTGCCAGCAGCGGGAGGACCCAAGAGACCCAGTACTTC. The encoded protein is CASSGRTQETQYF.

This chain joins TRBV15 and TRBJ2-7; 8 bases match TRBD2. The V segment lost 8 bases and the J segment 5 bases; nucleotides outside the gene matches: 11. The germline gives CDR1 LNHNV, CDR2 YYDKDF (reference sequence). This CDR3 has 14 residues. The DNA of the CDR3 is TGTGCCACCTCCCGGGGGGGCGCGATGCACGAGCAGTACTTC. Translating it yields CATSRGGAMHEQYF.